The 10 T cell receptor beta chains below were found in one sample sequenced in a study of Graves' ophthalmopathy and Graves' hyperthyroidism. Amplified material comprised TCR beta CDR3 regions derived from RNA transcripts. The workflow started with a first-round RT-PCR run with HTBI primers and then moved on to a second-round multiplex PCR. TCRdb reprocessed the multiplex PCR reads via MiXCR and lists one record per CDR3 protein. The data show roughly 400,000 distinct CDR3 sequences, 15% seen once. The sample was peripheral blood. The receptors stem from a woman between 18 and 29 years old with stable Graves' hyperthyroidism.

The CDR3 DNA reads as TGTGCCAGCAGCCAAGTGATCACAGGTCGTCGGGCAACCGGGGAGCTGTTTTTT. This encodes CASSQVITGRRATGELFF. The chain combines TRBV4-2 with TRBJ2-2; maybe TRBD1 (5 bases). The CDR3 spans 18 residues. Trimming shortened V by 1 base and J by 5 bases, and 20 bases separated the two germline ends. Germline-derived CDR1 and CDR2 are LGHNA and YNFKEQ.

V and J are TRBV28 and TRBJ2-6; D is unresolved. Per germline, CDR1 MDHEN and CDR2 SYDVKM. This CDR3 contains 16 residues. V was clipped by 2 bases and J by 0 bases, with 8 bases between them. The CDR3 here is CASSLGDGSGANVLTF. CDR3 in DNA: TGTGCCAGCAGTTTAGGTGACGGCTCTGGGGCCAACGTCCTGACTTTC. Supplemented by reference TRBV28 and TRBJ2-6, the full variable domain reads DVKVTQSSRYLVKRTGEKVFLECVQDMDHENMFWYRQDPGLGLRLIYFSYDVKMKEKGDIPEGYSVSREKKERFSLILESASTNQTSMYLCASSLGDGSGANVLTFGAGSRLTVL.

This clonotype was counted between two and nine times. The chain recombines TRBV11-1 with TRBJ2-7, with 7 bases identical to TRBD1. The germline gives CDR1 SGHAT, CDR2 FQDESV (reference sequence). CDR3 size: 13 residues. The ends lost 6 bases at V and 5 bases at J; junction bases unmatched: 7. The CDR3 DNA is TGTGCCAGCAGTCCTATAACAGGGGACGAGCAGTACTTC. Translating gives CASSPITGDEQYF.

This clonotype was counted a few times. A much larger clone differs by one base, so this may be a read error. CDR3 loop: CASSLKYGELFF. DNA for the CDR3: TGTGCCAGCAGCTTAAAGTACGGGGAGCTGTTTTTT. This chain joins TRBV11-2 and TRBJ2-2; D not resolved. The CDR3 runs to 12 residues. Looked up from germline, CDR1 is SGHAT and CDR2 is FQNNGV. V dropped 2 bases and J dropped 7 bases, with 5 bases sitting between them.

A word on this clonotype: This may arise from a read error, as a much more abundant clone is one base away. The chain employs TRBV6-4 and TRBJ2-3, with TRBD2 matching over 9 bases. CDR1 MRHNA and CDR2 SNTAGT come from the germline V gene. The CDR3 covers 15 residues. CDR3 region: CASSDGGTSTDSQYF. DNA for the CDR3: TGTGCCAGCAGTGACGGAGGGACTAGCACAGATTCGCAGTATTTT.

This clonotype was seen repeatedly, ten times or more. The chain has TRBV2 and TRBJ1-6; 8 bases agree with TRBD1. The CDR3 is 15 amino acids. V shed 5 bases and J 9 bases; nucleotides not matched to a gene: 9. The germline V gene encodes CDR1 SNHLY and CDR2 FYNNEI. The CDR3, as DNA: TGTGCCAGCAGTAAACGGACAGGGATGGGTTCACCCCTCCACTTT. Translated: CASSKRTGMGSPLHF.

Notes on this clonotype: This sequence may be a read error, since a much larger clone differs from it by one base. V and J are TRBV6-2 or TRBV6-3 and TRBJ1-5, with a tentative D call TRBD1 (5 bases). Germline CDR1 and CDR2: MNHEY and SVGEGT. The CDR3 totals 18 residues. Trimming shortened V by 3 bases and J by 3 bases, and 21 bases separated the two germline ends. This CDR3 is CASSYETLGLSPNQPQHF. CDR3 bases: TGTGCCAGCAGTTATGAAACCCTGGGACTGTCTCCCAATCAGCCCCAGCATTTT.

The chain carries TRBV20-1 and TRBJ2-5; TRBD1 matches at 7 bases. Germline V gene lookup returns CDR1 DFQATT and CDR2 SNEGSKA (reference sequence). CDR3 length equals 15 residues. The V and J ends lost 3 bases and 1 base, in that order; junction bases with no gene match: 8. CDR3 nucleotide sequence: TGCAGTGCTAGTGAGGGGGCCCTTAGCCAAGAGACCCAGTACTTC. Protein product: CSASEGALSQETQYF.

At least ten counts were recorded for this clonotype. One junction end does not reproduce the germline sequence, and a read error may be involved. The J gene is TRBJ2-7, the V gene TRBV19, with D perhaps TRBD1 or TRBD2 (5 bases each). Per the germline V gene, CDR1 is LNHDA and CDR2 is SQIVND (reference sequence). The CDR3 sequence is 14 residues long. CDR3 in amino acids: CAGSTRDGPYEQYF. CDR3 nucleotide sequence: TGTGCCGGTAGTACACGGGACGGCCCCTACGAGCAGTACTTC.

This clonotype has more than one count but fewer than ten. The chain combines TRBV9 with TRBJ1-3; possible D gene TRBD1, 5 bases. The V end lost 0 bases, the J end lost 2 bases, and 9 bases lay between the germline ends. The CDR3 covers 15 residues. Germline CDR1 SGDLS, CDR2 YYNGEE. The DNA for the CDR3 is TGTGCCAGCAGCGTAGAGGGCAGGGCTGGAAACACCATATATTTT. Its protein product is CASSVEGRAGNTIYF. The full variable domain, its missing parts supplied by reference TRBV9 and TRBJ1-3, is DSGVTQTPKHLITATGQRVTLRCSPRSGDLSVYWYQQSLDQGLQFLIQYYNGEERAKGNILERFSAQQFPDLHSELNLSSLELGDSALYFCASSVEGRAGNTIYFGEGSWLTVV.